This T cell receptor beta chain was recovered during a study of blood T cell repertoires in COVID-19. Study-level information: Sample material is recorded as cDNA or gDNA derived from T cells, B-cell-depleted T cells, or PBMCs.

Assay: immunoSEQ multiplex PCR; the TCRdb copy retains only in-frame clones and omits some. The table records tens of thousands of clones, approximately 92% of them present only once. In germline, CDR1 is SGHRS, CDR2 YFSETQ. With 4 bases clipped from V and 4 bases from J, the junction kept 5 bases outside the gene matches. This CDR3 has 13 amino acids. The chain is built from TRBV5-1 and TRBJ2-7; 7 bases are shared with TRBD2. The receptor was derived from a human donor in a cohort sampled during active COVID-19. The sequencing input was peripheral blood. The CDR3 DNA reads TGCGCCAGCAGCGGGGGGGTCCCTTACGAGCAGTACTTC. Protein product: CASSGGVPYEQYF.